Listed below are T cell receptor beta chains from one sample, sequenced in a study of T cell repertoires in cytomegalovirus infection. Their antigen targets remain unknown. TCRdb re-analysed the reads in MiXCR, keeping a single row per CDR3 protein. The sample yields under 40,000 distinct CDR3 sequences, roughly 54% seen once. The source was CD8+ T cells from cultured PBMCs, collected from culture after CMV antigen stimulation. The receptors come from a human donor in good health (CMV status not recorded). Some clones in this sample may be carry-over from other donors' samples. The CDR3 runs from the conserved cysteine through the conserved F or W. The D gene is left open where the match is weak. Where a row states a size, it is once, few, many or the class of an expanded clone; other rows omit it.

abundance: -; v_gene: TRBV7-4; d_gene: -; j_gene: TRBJ2-5; CDR3nt: TGTGCGACGCGGACCATTGAAGAGACCCAGTACTTC; CDR3aa: CATRTIEETQYF
abundance: few; v_gene: TRBV12-3/TRBV12-4; d_gene: TRBD2; j_gene: TRBJ2-7; CDR3nt: TGTGCCAGCAGCCTCACTAGCGTGGTCGAGCAGTACTTC; CDR3aa: CASSLTSVVEQYF
abundance: few; v_gene: TRBV19; d_gene: -; j_gene: TRBJ2-7; CDR3nt: TGTGCCAGTAGTATAGGGGACGGCTACGAGCAGTACTTC; CDR3aa: CASSIGDGYEQYF
abundance: few; v_gene: TRBV25-1; d_gene: TRBD1; j_gene: TRBJ1-5; CDR3nt: TGTGCCAGCAGTGGCAGGGGGCTGCAACAGCCCCAGCATTTT; CDR3aa: CASSGRGLQQPQHF
abundance: -; v_gene: TRBV27; d_gene: TRBD1; j_gene: TRBJ1-1; CDR3nt: TGTGCCAGCAGGCTACAGGGGACTCTAAACACTGAAGCTTTCTTT; CDR3aa: CASRLQGTLNTEAFF
abundance: -; v_gene: TRBV27; d_gene: -; j_gene: TRBJ2-6; CDR3nt: TGTGCCAGCAGTGCGGAGACGGTCGATCCTGGGGCCAACGTCCTGACTTTC; CDR3aa: CASSAETVDPGANVLTF
abundance: many; v_gene: TRBV4-1; d_gene: -; j_gene: TRBJ1-3; CDR3nt: TGCGCCAGCAGCCTGACCGTGAGGGATCGTCGAAACACCATATATTTT; CDR3aa: CASSLTVRDRRNTIYF
abundance: once; v_gene: TRBV7-2; d_gene: -; j_gene: TRBJ1-1; CDR3nt: TGTGCCAGCAGCTTAAGGCCATTTGGGGCTTTCTTT; CDR3aa: CASSLRPFGAFF
abundance: once; v_gene: TRBV6-6; d_gene: -; j_gene: TRBJ1-4; CDR3nt: TGTGCCACGGAGGGGTCGGCTAATGAAAAACTGTTTTTT; CDR3aa: CATEGSANEKLFF
abundance: -; v_gene: TRBV27; d_gene: -; j_gene: TRBJ2-1; CDR3nt: TGTGCCAGCAGCCTAGGACACCTCTCCTACAATGAGCAGTTCTTC; CDR3aa: CASSLGHLSYNEQFF
abundance: -; v_gene: TRBV7-6; d_gene: -; j_gene: TRBJ2-1; CDR3nt: TGTGCCAGCAGCTCTGGGCGGGGAGGTGAGCAGTTCTTC; CDR3aa: CASSSGRGGEQFF
abundance: -; v_gene: TRBV29-1; d_gene: TRBD1; j_gene: TRBJ2-5; CDR3nt: TGCAGCGCCCGGGACAGTAGCCAGGAGACCCAGTACTTC; CDR3aa: CSARDSSQETQYF
abundance: once; v_gene: TRBV6-6; d_gene: TRBD2; j_gene: TRBJ2-3; CDR3nt: TGTGCCAGCAGTTACTCCCTGGGTAGCGGGGGAAACACAGATACGCAGTATTTT; CDR3aa: CASSYSLGSGGNTDTQYF
abundance: -; v_gene: TRBV7-9; d_gene: TRBD2; j_gene: TRBJ2-7; CDR3nt: TGTGCCAGCAGGGAAGGGACTAGCGGGAGCTACGAGCAGTACTTC; CDR3aa: CASREGTSGSYEQYF